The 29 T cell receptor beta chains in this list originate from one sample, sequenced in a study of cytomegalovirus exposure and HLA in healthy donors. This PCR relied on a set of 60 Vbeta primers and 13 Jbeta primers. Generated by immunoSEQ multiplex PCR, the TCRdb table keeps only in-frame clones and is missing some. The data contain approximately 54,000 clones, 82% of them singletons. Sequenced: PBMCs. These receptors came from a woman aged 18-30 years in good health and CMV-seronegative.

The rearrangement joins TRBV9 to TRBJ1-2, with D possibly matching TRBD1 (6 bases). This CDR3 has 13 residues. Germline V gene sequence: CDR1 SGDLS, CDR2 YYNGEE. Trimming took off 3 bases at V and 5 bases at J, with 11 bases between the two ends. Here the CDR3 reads CASSAQGNYGYTF. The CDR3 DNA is TGTGCCAGCAGCGCACAGGGAAATTATGGCTACACCTTC.

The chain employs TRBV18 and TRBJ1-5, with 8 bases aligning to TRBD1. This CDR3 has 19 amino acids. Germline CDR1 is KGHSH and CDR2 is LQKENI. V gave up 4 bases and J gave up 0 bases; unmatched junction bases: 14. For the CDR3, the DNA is TGTGCCAGCTCACTACTACCGGGACAGGCATCTTTTAGCAATCAGCCCCAGCATTTT. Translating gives CASSLLPGQASFSNQPQHF.

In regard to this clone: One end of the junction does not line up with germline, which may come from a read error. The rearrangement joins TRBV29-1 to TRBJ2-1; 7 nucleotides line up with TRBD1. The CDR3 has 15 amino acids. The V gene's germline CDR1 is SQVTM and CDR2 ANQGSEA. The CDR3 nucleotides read TGCAGCGTTGAAAGGCCCGGGACAGCCTACAATGAGCAGCTCTTC. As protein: CSVERPGTAYNEQLF.

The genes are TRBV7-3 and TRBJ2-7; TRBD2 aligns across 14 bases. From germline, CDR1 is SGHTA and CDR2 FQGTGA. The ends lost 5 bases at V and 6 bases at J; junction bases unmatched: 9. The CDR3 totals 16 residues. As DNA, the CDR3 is TGTGCCAGCAGCGAAAAGGGACTAGCGGGAGAGGGCGAGCAGTACTTC. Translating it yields CASSEKGLAGEGEQYF. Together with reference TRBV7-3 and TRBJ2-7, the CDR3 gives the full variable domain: GAGVSQTPSNKVTEKGKYVELRCDPISGHTALYWYRQSLGQGPEFLIYFQGTGAADDSGLPNDRFFAVRPEGSVSTLKIQRTERGDSAVYLCASSEKGLAGEGEQYFGPGTRLTVT.

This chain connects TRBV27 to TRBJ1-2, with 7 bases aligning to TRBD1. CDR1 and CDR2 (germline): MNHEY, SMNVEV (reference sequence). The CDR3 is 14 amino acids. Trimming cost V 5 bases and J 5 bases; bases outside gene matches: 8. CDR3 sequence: CASSIQGFGYGYTF. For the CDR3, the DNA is TGTGCCAGCAGTATACAGGGGTTTGGTTATGGCTACACCTTC.

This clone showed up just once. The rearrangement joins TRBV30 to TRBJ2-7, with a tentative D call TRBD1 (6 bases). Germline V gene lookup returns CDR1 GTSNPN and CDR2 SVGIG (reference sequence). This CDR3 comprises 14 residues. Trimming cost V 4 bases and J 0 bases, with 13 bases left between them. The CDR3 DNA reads TGTGCCTGGACCCGGGACATCGGCTCCTACGAGCAGTACTTC. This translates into CAWTRDIGSYEQYF.

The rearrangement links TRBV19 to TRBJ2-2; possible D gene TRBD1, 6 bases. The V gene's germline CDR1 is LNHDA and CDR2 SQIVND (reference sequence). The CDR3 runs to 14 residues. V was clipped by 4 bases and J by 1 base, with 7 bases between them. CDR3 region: CASSTGQNTGELFF. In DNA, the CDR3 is TGTGCCAGTAGTACGGGACAGAACACCGGGGAGCTGTTTTTT.

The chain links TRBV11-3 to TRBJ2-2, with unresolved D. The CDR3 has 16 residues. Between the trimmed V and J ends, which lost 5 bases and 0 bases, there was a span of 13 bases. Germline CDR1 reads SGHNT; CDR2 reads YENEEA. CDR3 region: CASSPRESANTGELFF. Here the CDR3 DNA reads TGTGCCAGCAGCCCCCGCGAGTCCGCGAACACCGGGGAGCTGTTTTTT.

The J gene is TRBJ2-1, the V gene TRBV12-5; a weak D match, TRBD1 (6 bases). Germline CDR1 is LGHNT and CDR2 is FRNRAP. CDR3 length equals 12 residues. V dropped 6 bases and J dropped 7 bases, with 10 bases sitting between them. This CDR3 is CASGKQGNEQFF. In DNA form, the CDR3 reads TGTGCTAGTGGAAAACAGGGAAATGAGCAGTTCTTC.

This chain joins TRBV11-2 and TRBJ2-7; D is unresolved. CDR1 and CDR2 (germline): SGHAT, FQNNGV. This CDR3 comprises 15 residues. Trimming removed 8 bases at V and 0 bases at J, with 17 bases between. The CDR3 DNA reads TGTGCCAGCGCAGACGAGCCTCACAGCTCCTACGAGCAGTACTTC. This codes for CASADEPHSSYEQYF.

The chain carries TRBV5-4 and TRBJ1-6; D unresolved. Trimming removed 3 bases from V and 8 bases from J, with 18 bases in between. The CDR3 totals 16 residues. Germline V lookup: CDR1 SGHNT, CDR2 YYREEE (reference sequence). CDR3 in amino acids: CASSSSSGIRDSPLHF. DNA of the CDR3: TGTGCCAGCAGCTCGTCTAGCGGGATTAGGGATTCACCCCTCCACTTT.

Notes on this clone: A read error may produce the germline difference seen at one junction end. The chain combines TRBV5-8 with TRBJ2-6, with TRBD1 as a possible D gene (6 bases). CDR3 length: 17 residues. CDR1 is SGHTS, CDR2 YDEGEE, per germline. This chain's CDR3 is CASSLVRTGNGANGLTF. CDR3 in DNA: TGTGCCAGCAGCTTGGTTCGAACAGGGAACGGGGCCAACGGCCTGACTTTC. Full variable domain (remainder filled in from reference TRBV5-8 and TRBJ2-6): EAGVTQSPTHLIKTRGQQATLRCSPISGHTSVYWYQQALGLGLQFLLWYDEGEERNRGNFPPRFSGRQFPNYSSELNVNALELEDSALYLCASSLVRTGNGANGLTFGAGSRLTVL.

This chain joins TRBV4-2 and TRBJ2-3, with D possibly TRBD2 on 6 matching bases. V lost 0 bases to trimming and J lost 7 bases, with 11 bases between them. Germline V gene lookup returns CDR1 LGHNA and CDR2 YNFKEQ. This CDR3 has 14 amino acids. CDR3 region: CASSQDEAGYTQYF. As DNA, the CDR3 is TGTGCCAGCAGCCAAGATGAAGCGGGCTATACGCAGTATTTT.

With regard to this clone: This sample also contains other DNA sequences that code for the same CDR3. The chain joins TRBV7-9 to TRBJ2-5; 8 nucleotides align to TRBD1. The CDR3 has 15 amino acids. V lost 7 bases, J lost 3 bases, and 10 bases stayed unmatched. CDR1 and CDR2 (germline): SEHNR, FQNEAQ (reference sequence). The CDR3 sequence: CASNHRQGMEETQYF. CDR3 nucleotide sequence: TGTGCCAGCAATCATCGACAGGGGATGGAAGAGACCCAGTACTTC.

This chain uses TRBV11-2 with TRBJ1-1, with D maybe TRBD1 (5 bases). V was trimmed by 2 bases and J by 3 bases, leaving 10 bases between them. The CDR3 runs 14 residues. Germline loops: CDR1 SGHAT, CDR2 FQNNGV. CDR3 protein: CASSLSTRDTEAFF. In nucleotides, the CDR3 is TGTGCCAGCAGCTTAAGTACCAGGGACACTGAAGCTTTCTTT.

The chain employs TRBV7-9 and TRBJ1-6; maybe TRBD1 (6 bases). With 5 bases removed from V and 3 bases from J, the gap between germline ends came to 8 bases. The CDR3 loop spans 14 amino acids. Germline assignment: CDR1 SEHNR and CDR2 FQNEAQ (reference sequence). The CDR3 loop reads CASSGGYYNSPLHF. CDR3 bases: TGTGCCAGCAGCGGGGGCTACTATAATTCACCCCTCCACTTT.

Here the CDR3 reads CASSVQDRGQAGELFF. DNA of the CDR3: TGTGCCAGCAGCGTACAGGACAGGGGCCAAGCCGGGGAGCTGTTTTTT. The chain combines TRBV9 with TRBJ2-2, with TRBD1 matching over 9 bases. Unmatched junction bases numbered 7, after V lost 1 base and J lost 6 bases. Germline V gives CDR1 SGDLS, CDR2 YYNGEE. The CDR3 consists of 16 residues.

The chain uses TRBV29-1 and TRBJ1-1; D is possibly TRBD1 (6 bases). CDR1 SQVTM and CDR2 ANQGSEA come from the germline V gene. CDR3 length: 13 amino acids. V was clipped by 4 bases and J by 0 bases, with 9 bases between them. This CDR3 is CSVGDRLNTEAFF. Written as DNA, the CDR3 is TGCAGCGTTGGAGACAGGTTGAACACTGAAGCTTTCTTT.

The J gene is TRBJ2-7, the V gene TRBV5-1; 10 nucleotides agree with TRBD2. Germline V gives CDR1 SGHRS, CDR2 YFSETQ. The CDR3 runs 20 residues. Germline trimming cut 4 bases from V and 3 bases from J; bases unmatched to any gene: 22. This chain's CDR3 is CASSDPGGGLALLVGYEQYF. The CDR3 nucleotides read TGCGCCAGCAGCGATCCCGGAGGGGGACTAGCGTTGTTGGTGGGCTACGAGCAGTACTTC. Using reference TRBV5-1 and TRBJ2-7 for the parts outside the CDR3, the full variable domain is KAGVTQTPRYLIKTRGQQVTLSCSPISGHRSVSWYQQTPGQGLQFLFEYFSETQRNKGNFPGRFSGRQFSNSRSEMNVSTLELGDSALYLCASSDPGGGLALLVGYEQYFGPGTRLTVT.

For the CDR3, the DNA is TGCAGTCCCCCCGGAGACTATGGCTACACCTTC. Translating gives CSPPGDYGYTF. The chain has TRBV20-1 and TRBJ1-2; D is unresolved. The germline V gene has CDR1 DFQATT and CDR2 SNEGSKA (reference sequence). V gave up 8 bases and J gave up 3 bases, with 10 bases separating them. The CDR3 is 11 residues long.

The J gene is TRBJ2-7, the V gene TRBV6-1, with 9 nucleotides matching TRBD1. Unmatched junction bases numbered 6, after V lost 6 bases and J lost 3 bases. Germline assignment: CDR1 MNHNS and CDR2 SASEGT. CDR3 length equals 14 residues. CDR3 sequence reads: CASRLTGGSYEQYF. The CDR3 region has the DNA TGTGCCAGCAGACTGACAGGGGGAAGCTACGAGCAGTACTTC.

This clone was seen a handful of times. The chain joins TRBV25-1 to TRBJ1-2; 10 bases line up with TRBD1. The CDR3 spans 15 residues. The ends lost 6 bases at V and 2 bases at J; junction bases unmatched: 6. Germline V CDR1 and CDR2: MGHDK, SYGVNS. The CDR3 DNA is TGTGCCAGCAGGCGGGGGACAGGGGACAACTATGGCTACACCTTC. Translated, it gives CASRRGTGDNYGYTF.

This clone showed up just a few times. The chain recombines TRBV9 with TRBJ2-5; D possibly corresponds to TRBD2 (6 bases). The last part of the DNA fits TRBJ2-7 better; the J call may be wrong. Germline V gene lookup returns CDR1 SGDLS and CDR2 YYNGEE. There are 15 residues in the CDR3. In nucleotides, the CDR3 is TGTGCCAGCAGCGTAGCTGGAGGGCTAAACTACGAGCAGTACTTC. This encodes CASSVAGGLNYEQYF.

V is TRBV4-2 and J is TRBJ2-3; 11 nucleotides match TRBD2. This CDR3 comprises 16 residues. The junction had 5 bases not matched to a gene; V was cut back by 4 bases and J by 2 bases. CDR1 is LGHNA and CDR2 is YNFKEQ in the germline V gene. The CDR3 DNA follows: TGTGCCAGCAGCCCACTAGCGGGAGAACCCACAGATACGCAGTATTTT. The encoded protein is CASSPLAGEPTDTQYF.

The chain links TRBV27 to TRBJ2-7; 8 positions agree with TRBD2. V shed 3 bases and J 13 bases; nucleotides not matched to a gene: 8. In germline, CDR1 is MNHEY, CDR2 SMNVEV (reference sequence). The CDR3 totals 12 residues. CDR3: CASSLTGTRSYF. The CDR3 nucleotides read TGTGCCAGCAGTTTGACCGGGACTAGGAGTTACTTC.

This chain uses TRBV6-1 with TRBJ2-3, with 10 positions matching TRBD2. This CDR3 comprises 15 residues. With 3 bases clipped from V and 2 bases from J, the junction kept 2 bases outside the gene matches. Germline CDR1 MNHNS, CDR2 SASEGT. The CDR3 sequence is CASSDGLAATDTQYF. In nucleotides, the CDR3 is TGTGCCAGCAGTGACGGACTAGCGGCCACAGATACGCAGTATTTT.

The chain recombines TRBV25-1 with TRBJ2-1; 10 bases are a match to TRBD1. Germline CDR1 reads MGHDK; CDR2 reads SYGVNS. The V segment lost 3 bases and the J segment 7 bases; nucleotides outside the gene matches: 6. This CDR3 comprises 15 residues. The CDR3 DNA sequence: TGTGCCAGCAGTGATTTGAGGACAGGGGGGAATGAGCAGTTCTTC. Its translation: CASSDLRTGGNEQFF.

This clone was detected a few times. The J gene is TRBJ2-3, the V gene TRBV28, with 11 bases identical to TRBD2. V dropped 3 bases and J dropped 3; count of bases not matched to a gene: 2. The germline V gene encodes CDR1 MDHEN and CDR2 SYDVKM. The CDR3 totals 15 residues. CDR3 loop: CASSFGTSGTDTQYF. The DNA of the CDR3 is TGTGCCAGCAGTTTCGGGACTAGCGGTACAGATACGCAGTATTTT.

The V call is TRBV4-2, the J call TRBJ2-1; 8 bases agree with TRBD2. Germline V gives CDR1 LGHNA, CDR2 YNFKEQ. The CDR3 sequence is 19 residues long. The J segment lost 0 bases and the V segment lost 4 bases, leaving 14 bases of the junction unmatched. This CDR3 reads CASSPETSDSLSSYNEQFF. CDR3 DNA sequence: TGTGCCAGCAGCCCAGAGACTAGCGACTCCCTTAGCTCCTACAATGAGCAGTTCTTC.